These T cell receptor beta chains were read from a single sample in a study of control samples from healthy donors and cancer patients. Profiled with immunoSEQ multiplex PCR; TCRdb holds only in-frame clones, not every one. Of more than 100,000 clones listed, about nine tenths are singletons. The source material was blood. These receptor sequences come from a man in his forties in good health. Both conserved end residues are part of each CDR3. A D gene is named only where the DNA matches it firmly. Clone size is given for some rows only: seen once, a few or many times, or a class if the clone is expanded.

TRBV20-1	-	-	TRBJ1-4	CSASNSPGYEKLFF	TGCAGTGCTAGTAATTCCCCTGGATATGAAAAACTGTTTTTT
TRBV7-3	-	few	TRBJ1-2	CASSLIKQGLYGYTF	TGTGCCAGCAGCTTAATAAAACAGGGTCTGTATGGCTACACCTTC
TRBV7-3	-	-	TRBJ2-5	CASSLGSGTQETQYF	TGTGCCAGCAGCTTAGGGTCAGGGACACAAGAGACCCAGTACTTC
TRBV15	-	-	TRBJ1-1	CATSRDMRGTEAFF	TGTGCCACCAGCAGAGATATGAGGGGCACTGAAGCTTTCTTT
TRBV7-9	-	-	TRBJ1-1	CALGGLNTEAFF	TGTGCTCTGGGGGGCTTGAACACTGAAGCTTTCTTT
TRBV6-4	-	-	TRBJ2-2	CASTGTPGTGELFF	TGTGCCAGCACCGGGACCCCCGGCACCGGGGAGCTGTTTTTT
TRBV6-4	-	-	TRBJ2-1	CASSDGGSYNEQFF	TGTGCCAGCAGTGACGGGGGCTCCTACAATGAGCAGTTCTTC
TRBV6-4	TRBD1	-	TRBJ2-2	CASSAQGGNTGELFF	TGTGCCAGCAGTGCACAGGGGGGGAACACCGGGGAGCTGTTTTTT
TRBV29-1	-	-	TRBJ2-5	CSITGTPGAHQETQYF	TGCAGCATTACCGGGACGCCGGGCGCACACCAAGAGACCCAGTACTTC
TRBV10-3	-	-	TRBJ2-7	CAIKGTSYEQYF	TGTGCCATCAAAGGGACGTCCTACGAGCAGTACTTC
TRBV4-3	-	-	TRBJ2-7	CASSQDPTEWSEQYF	TGCGCCAGCAGCCAAGATCCGACAGAATGGAGCGAGCAGTACTTC
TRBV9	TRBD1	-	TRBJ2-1	CASSAHYRGEQFF	TGTGCCAGCAGCGCACACTACAGGGGTGAGCAGTTCTTC
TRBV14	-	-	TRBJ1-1	CASSRPREEAFF	TGTGCCAGCAGCCGGCCAAGGGAGGAAGCTTTCTTT
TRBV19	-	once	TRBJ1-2	CASSLVRESYGYTF	TGTGCCAGTAGTCTGGTCAGGGAGAGCTATGGCTACACCTTC
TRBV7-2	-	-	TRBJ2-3	CASSPGAFGTDTQYF	TGTGCCAGCAGCCCCGGGGCCTTTGGCACAGATACGCAGTATTTT
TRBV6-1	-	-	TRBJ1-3	CASSEALAVGRNTIYF	TGTGCCAGCAGTGAAGCGCTCGCAGTCGGTAGGAACACCATATATTTT
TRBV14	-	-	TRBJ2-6	CASSQIRISGANVLTF	TGTGCCAGCAGCCAAATACGGATCTCTGGGGCCAACGTCCTGACTTTC
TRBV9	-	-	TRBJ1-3	CASSPWSGSGNTIYF	TGTGCCAGCAGCCCTTGGAGCGGCTCTGGAAACACCATATATTTT
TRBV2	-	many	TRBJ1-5	CASSEQGGNQPQHF	TGTGCCAGCAGTGAACAGGGCGGCAATCAGCCCCAGCATTTT
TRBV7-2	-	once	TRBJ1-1	CASSLLLGSDTEAFF	TGTGCCAGCAGCCTCCTACTGGGTTCGGACACTGAAGCTTTCTTT
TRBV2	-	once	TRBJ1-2	CASSEGPRRGPDGYTF	TGTGCCAGCAGTGAAGGCCCCCGCAGGGGACCTGATGGCTACACCTTC
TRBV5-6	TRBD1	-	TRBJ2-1	CASSLRQGSYNEQFF	TGTGCCAGCAGCCTGAGACAGGGCTCCTACAATGAGCAGTTCTTC
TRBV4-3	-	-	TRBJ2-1	CASSPAAYNEQFF	TGCGCCAGCAGCCCCGCGGCCTACAATGAGCAGTTCTTC
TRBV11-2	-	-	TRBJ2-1	CASSLGGTQGGFF	TGTGCCAGCAGCTTAGGAGGGACCCAAGGGGGATTCTTC
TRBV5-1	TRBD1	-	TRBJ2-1	CASSLVVGQGQGEQFF	TGCGCCAGCAGCTTGGTTGTGGGACAGGGGCAAGGTGAGCAGTTCTTC
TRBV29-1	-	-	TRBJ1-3	CSADGPSGNTIYF	TGCAGCGCCGATGGGCCCTCTGGAAACACCATATATTTT
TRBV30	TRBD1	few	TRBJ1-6	CAWTATGVSPLHF	TGTGCCTGGACTGCGACAGGGGTATCACCCCTCCACTTT